This TCR beta chain came from a study of T cells in Graves' hyperthyroidism and ophthalmopathy. The CDR3 contains 13 residues. Germline CDR1 SNHLY, CDR2 FYNNEI. After removal of 6 bases from V and 4 bases from J, the junction contained 3 bases not matched to a gene. RNA transcripts were the template for amplifying TCR beta CDR3 regions. The TCR CDR3 was amplified in a first-round RT-PCR using the HTBI primer set. TCRdb called the multiplex PCR reads again in MiXCR, with one record for every CDR3 protein. Of roughly 660,000 distinct CDR3 sequences listed, around 15% are singletons. This clonotype was seen at least ten times.

The chain joins TRBV2 to TRBJ1-3; 7 positions agree with TRBD1. This clonotype originated in a man aged 50-59 years with Graves' hyperthyroidism. The sequencing input was blood. CDR3 residues: CASRLDRGNTIYF. The DNA for the CDR3 is TGTGCCAGCAGATTGGACAGGGGAAACACCATATATTTT.